This TCR beta chain was obtained from a study of cytomegalovirus exposure and HLA in healthy donors. Overall study results and limits: Roughly uniform depth of sequencing across donors was assumed in presence/absence analyses.

Worth noting for this clone: Its target is not known.

The PCR employed 60 Vbeta primers together with 13 Jbeta primers. Sequencing was performed with immunoSEQ multiplex PCR; in TCRdb, only in-frame clones are kept and a portion is missing. The sample yields more than 95,000 clones, of which the top ten take up roughly 2%. This receptor was obtained from a man aged 40-49 years in good health and CMV-seronegative. The source material was PBMCs.

The CDR3 region is CASSSRGLSQHF. The CDR3 coding sequence is TGTGCCAGCAGCTCGCGAGGGTTGTCCCAGCATTTT. V usage is TRBV5-6 and J usage is TRBJ1-5; D gene ambiguous. Looked up from germline, CDR1 is SGHDT and CDR2 is YYEEEE. CDR3 size: 12 residues. V was pared by 3 bases and J by 11 bases, with 12 bases between.